This TCR beta chain stems from a study of blood T cell repertoires in COVID-19. Study-level information: COVID-19 samples, acute and convalescent, were from the United States, Italy and Spain. The analysed material was cDNA or gDNA that came from T cells, B-cell-depleted T cells, or PBMCs.

In the authors' methods: The assay estimated nucleated cells by amplifying reference gene primers. Libraries were prepared by immunoSEQ multiplex PCR; TCRdb keeps only in-frame clonotypes and omits some of them. Clonal size and the V and J genes are those of that table, whereas D and trimming came from the DNA. The sample holds approximately 100,000 clones, 87% seen once. Trimming took off 5 bases at V and 5 bases at J, with 22 bases between the two ends. Germline loops: CDR1 KGHSH, CDR2 LQKENI. The CDR3 has 16 residues. The source of this sequence is a middle-aged man with acute or convalescent COVID-19. Sequenced input: peripheral blood. The chain employs TRBV18 and TRBJ2-7; TRBD1 might be the D (6 bases). CDR3 bases: TGTGCCAGCTCAACCTCTTGGCAGGGGAAGAGGGACGAGCAGTACTTC. This codes for CASSTSWQGKRDEQYF.